Listed below are T cell receptor beta chains from one sample, sequenced in a study of beta chain features in type 1 diabetes. Measured with immunoSEQ multiplex PCR; TCRdb has only the in-frame clones, and not every one. Of about 340,000 clones in the sample, over 7% were seen once. The source material was central memory CD4+ T cells from blood. These receptors all come from a man aged 25 to 45 with type 1 diabetes. CDR3s include the opening cysteine and the closing phenylalanine or tryptophan. D genes are given only for firm matches. Size is stated for part of the rows, as once, few or many counts, or as a class when the clone is expanded.

TRBJ1-5,NA,many,TRBV10-3,TGTGCCATCAGTCCTAAGGGGGGAGAGAGCAATCAGCCCCAGCATTTT,CAISPKGGESNQPQHF
TRBJ2-7,TRBD1,few,TRBV7-2,TGTGCCAGCAGCCCGGGGACAGCTTACTACGAGCAGTACTTC,CASSPGTAYYEQYF
TRBJ1-1,NA,NA,TRBV5-1,TGCGCCAGCAGCTTGCGCGCAGGCCTGAACACTGAAGCTTTCTTT,CASSLRAGLNTEAFF
TRBJ2-7,NA,NA,TRBV30,TGTGCCTGGAGCCGAAGCTCCTACGAGCAGTACTTC,CAWSRSSYEQYF
TRBJ1-2,NA,many,TRBV5-1,TGCGCCAGCAGCTTGGCCCAGAACTATGGCTACACCTTC,CASSLAQNYGYTF
TRBJ1-1,NA,few,TRBV7-2,TGTGCCAGCAGCTTCTCGACGGGAGGCGGTGAAGCTTTCTTT,CASSFSTGGGEAFF
TRBJ1-5,TRBD1,NA,TRBV10-2,TGCGCCAGCAGTGACCTCGGGACAGGGCTAAATCAGCCCCAGCATTTT,CASSDLGTGLNQPQHF
TRBJ2-3,TRBD2,few,TRBV5-4,TGTGCCAGCAGCTTTAGCGGGGGCCGGGGGGATACGCAGTATTTT,CASSFSGGRGDTQYF
TRBJ1-6,NA,NA,TRBV5-1,TGCGCCAGCCATTCGGAGGGACCAGGGTCACCCCTCCACTTT,CASHSEGPGSPLHF
TRBJ1-3,NA,NA,TRBV15,TGTGCCACCAGCAGAGCTGAGGGAAACACCATATATTTT,CATSRAEGNTIYF
TRBJ1-5,TRBD1,few,TRBV6-5,TGTGCCAGCAGTGGGACAGGGGGCCAGCCCCAGCATTTT,CASSGTGGQPQHF
TRBJ2-7,NA,NA,TRBV5-4,TGTGCCAGCAGCTTGGGGCCAGGCTCCTACGAGCAGTACTTC,CASSLGPGSYEQYF
TRBJ1-6,NA,once,TRBV27,TGTGCCAGCAGTCTGGACAACTCCTATAATTCACCCCTCCACTTT,CASSLDNSYNSPLHF
TRBJ2-5,NA,few,TRBV7-9,TGTGCCAGCAGCTTTAGGGGGGAAGAGACCCAGTACTTC,CASSFRGEETQYF
TRBJ2-1,NA,few,TRBV7-9,TGTGCCAGCAGCTTCCAGGGCGGAAACAATGAGCAGTTCTTC,CASSFQGGNNEQFF
TRBJ2-7,NA,NA,TRBV6-1,TGTGCCAGCACTTCCGGGGGGCATGAAGAGCAGTACTTC,CASTSGGHEEQYF
TRBJ2-2,NA,many,TRBV18,TGTGCCAGCTCACGAACAGATACACGCGGGGAGCTGTTTTTT,CASSRTDTRGELFF
TRBJ1-3,NA,once,TRBV9,TGTGCCAGCAGCGGCATTAATCAGGGCGGTGCTGGAAACACCATATATTTT,CASSGINQGGAGNTIYF
TRBJ2-5,NA,few,TRBV7-8,TGTGCCAGCAGCCCATACTACGAAGAGACCCAGTACTTC,CASSPYYEETQYF
TRBJ2-3,TRBD1,few,TRBV30,TGTGCCCTCATCCTAACTACGGACAGGGGAGTAACAGATACGCAGTATTTT,CALILTTDRGVTDTQYF